The 7 T cell receptor beta chains given below trace back to one sample, sequenced in a study of blood T cell repertoires in COVID-19. Method: immunoSEQ multiplex PCR; TCRdb's copy keeps in-frame clones and lacks some. The sample includes 57,000 or so clones, 65% to 80% of them seen just once. Specimen: peripheral blood. All receptors derive from a man in his 60s with acute or convalescent COVID-19.

The chain uses TRBV28 and TRBJ2-1, with a weak D call TRBD1 (6 bases). The CDR3 length is 13 residues. Per the germline V gene, CDR1 is MDHEN and CDR2 is SYDVKM. The V gene lost 7 bases and the J gene lost 15 bases, with 22 bases spanning the gap. The CDR3 region is CASTRTQGRRPFF. In DNA, the CDR3 is TGTGCCAGCACCCGCACACAGGGTAGGAGACCGTTCTTC.

The chain is built from TRBV5-6 and TRBJ1-6; unclear D gene. Germline V gene data show CDR1 as SGHDT and CDR2 as YYEEEE. With 2 bases removed from V and 9 bases from J, the gap between germline ends came to 12 bases. The CDR3 is made up of 14 amino acids. The CDR3 bases are TGTGCCAGCAGCTTTGAAGTTTCGAGTTCACCCCTCCACTTT. Translated: CASSFEVSSSPLHF. Complete variable domain (other parts from reference TRBV5-6 and TRBJ1-6): DAGVTQSPTHLIKTRGQQVTLRCSPKSGHDTVSWYQQALGQGPQFIFQYYEEEERQRGNFPDRFSGHQFPNYSSELNVNALLLGDSALYLCASSFEVSSSPLHFGNGTRLTVT.

This clone is medium-sized (0.01 to 0.1%) in the sample. The chain links TRBV15 to TRBJ2-4; 10 bases are a match to TRBD1. Germline assignment: CDR1 LNHNV and CDR2 YYDKDF (reference sequence). The CDR3 totals 16 residues. Trimming removed 3 bases from V and 3 bases from J; junction bases left unmatched: 5. CDR3 sequence (DNA): TGTGCCACCAGCAGGGGGACAGGGGAGGACAAAAACATTCAGTACTTC. It is translated as CATSRGTGEDKNIQYF.

This chain connects TRBV7-2 to TRBJ2-3; TRBD2 agrees at 10 bases. V trimming: 7 bases; J trimming: 2 bases; junction bases outside the gene matches: 6. Germline CDR1 is SGHTA and CDR2 is FQGNSA. The CDR3 is made up of 15 amino acids. The CDR3 protein is CASKQLAGFTDTQYF. CDR3 nucleotide sequence: TGTGCCAGCAAACAACTAGCGGGGTTCACAGATACGCAGTATTTT.

The chain employs TRBV6-5 and TRBJ1-2; no firm D call. In germline, CDR1 is MNHEY, CDR2 SVGAGI. CDR3 size: 12 residues. V was trimmed by 2 bases and J by 4 bases, leaving 5 bases between them. CDR3 protein: CASSYGSYGYTF. Here the CDR3 DNA reads TGTGCCAGCAGTTACGGCAGCTATGGCTACACCTTC.

The chain combines TRBV2 with TRBJ2-3; 12 nucleotides agree with TRBD2. V lost 8 bases to trimming and J lost 5 bases; unmatched junction nucleotides: 2. The germline V gene encodes CDR1 SNHLY and CDR2 FYNNEI. This CDR3 has 13 amino acids. CDR3: CASLLAGGDTQYF. The CDR3 region has the DNA TGTGCCAGCCTACTAGCGGGAGGAGATACGCAGTATTTT.

The V call is TRBV5-6, the J call TRBJ1-2; unclear D gene. Trimming cost V 4 bases and J 6 bases, with 16 bases left between them. The V gene's germline CDR1 is SGHDT and CDR2 YYEEEE. The CDR3 totals 14 residues. CDR3 protein: CASSPPLGVNGYTF. In DNA, the CDR3 is TGTGCCAGCAGCCCCCCTCTCGGTGTAAATGGCTACACCTTC.